The T cell receptor beta chain under discussion was sequenced for a study of T cell responses to AZD1222 COVID-19 vaccine. Repertoires were generated with immunoSEQ multiplex PCR, while TCRdb's copy carries only in-frame clones and drops some. The table includes roughly 120,000 clones, 88% detected once. The input for sequencing was peripheral blood, taken 28 days after the second AZD1222 dose. The origin of this receptor is an adult who received the AZD1222 COVID-19 vaccine.

The CDR3 DNA sequence: TGTGCCAGTAGTACTCCAGGGGATCGGGTGAGGGAAAAACTGTTTTTT. Amino acids: CASSTPGDRVREKLFF. V is TRBV19 and J is TRBJ1-4; tentative D call: TRBD1 (6 bases). The CDR3 contains 16 residues. Deletions cut 4 bases from V and 8 bases from J, with 20 bases between. Germline-derived CDR1 and CDR2 are LNHDA and SQIVND (reference sequence).